This T cell receptor (beta chain) was identified in a study of beta chain features in type 1 diabetes. Study-wide background: Patients looked much like healthy donors when it came to age, gender and cell yields.

Germline assignment: CDR1 GTSNPN and CDR2 SVGIG (reference sequence). Trimming at V came to 3 bases and at J to 9 bases, leaving 3 bases not matched to a gene. This CDR3 spans 13 amino acids. Expressed TCRB transcripts were sequenced after all isolated RNA was converted to cDNA. Average reads for naive, central memory and regulatory T cell samples were some 3.9 million. Profiled with immunoSEQ multiplex PCR; TCRdb holds only in-frame clones, not every one. The table includes about 240,000 clones, approximately 15% detected once. This clone showed up just a few times. Its cognate antigen is unknown. Findings of the study overall: Type 1 diabetes patients had VDJ junctions that carried fewer insertions and more deletions. TCRB CDR3 length was moderately but significantly reduced in all four CD4+ subsets of Type 1 diabetes patients.

The sample was naive CD4+ T cells from blood. The TCR was taken from a man aged 25-40 years with type 1 diabetes. The V and J genes are TRBV30 and TRBJ1-6; 9 bases fit TRBD1. DNA of the CDR3: TGTGCCTGGAGGGGACAGGGTTTTTCACCCCTCCACTTT. Amino acid sequence: CAWRGQGFSPLHF.